The clone carrying this TCR beta chain has a handful of counts. These data are taken from a study of T cells in narcolepsy. Clones were sequenced by immunoSEQ multiplex PCR, and TCRdb holds only the in-frame ones, with some missing. The data hold 30,000 to 35,000 clones, with approximately 86% observed a single time. Trimming left V 2 bases short and J 0 bases short, with 1 base between. The germline gives CDR1 MNHNY, CDR2 SVGAGI (reference sequence). CDR3 length equals 12 residues. The chain couples TRBV6-6 to TRBJ1-1; D is unclear. Specimen: CD45RA- memory CD4+ T cells from PBMCs. The TCR originated in a human donor with narcolepsy. Here the CDR3 DNA reads TGTGCCAGCAGTTACATGAACACTGAAGCTTTCTTT. Translation: CASSYMNTEAFF.